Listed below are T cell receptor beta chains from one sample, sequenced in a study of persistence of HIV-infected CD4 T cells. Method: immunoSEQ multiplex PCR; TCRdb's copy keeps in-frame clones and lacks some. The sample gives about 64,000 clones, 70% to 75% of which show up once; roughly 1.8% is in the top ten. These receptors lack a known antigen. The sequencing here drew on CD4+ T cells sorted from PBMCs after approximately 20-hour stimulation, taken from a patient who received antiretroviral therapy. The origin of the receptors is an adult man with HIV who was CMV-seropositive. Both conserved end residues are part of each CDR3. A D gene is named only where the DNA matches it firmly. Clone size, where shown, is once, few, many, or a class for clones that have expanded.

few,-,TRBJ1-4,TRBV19,CASSMGGSRHEKLFF,TGTGCCAGTAGTATGGGTGGAAGTCGACATGAAAAACTGTTTTTT
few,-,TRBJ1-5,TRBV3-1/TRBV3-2,CASSQGGRNQPQHF,TGTGCCAGCAGCCAGGGGGGACGCAATCAGCCCCAGCATTTT
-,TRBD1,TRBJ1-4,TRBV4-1,CASSQPGQGYEKLFF,TGCGCCAGCAGCCAACCAGGACAGGGGTATGAAAAACTGTTTTTT
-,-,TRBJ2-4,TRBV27,CASSSGGLAKNIQYF,TGTGCCAGCAGTTCCGGAGGATTAGCCAAAAACATTCAGTACTTC
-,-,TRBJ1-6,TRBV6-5,CASNPEGGSPLHF,TGTGCCAGCAATCCCGAGGGGGGTTCACCCCTCCACTTT
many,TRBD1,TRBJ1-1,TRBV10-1,CASSEYRGTEAFF,TGCGCCAGCAGTGAGTACAGGGGTACTGAAGCTTTCTTT
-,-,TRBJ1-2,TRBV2,CASRGEYGYTF,TGTGCCAGCCGGGGCGAGTATGGCTACACCTTC
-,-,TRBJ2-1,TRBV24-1,CATSGGMGFNEQFF,TGTGCCACCAGTGGGGGGATGGGGTTCAATGAGCAGTTCTTC
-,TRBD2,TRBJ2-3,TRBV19,CASSIESSGGVSTDTQYF,TGTGCCAGTAGTATAGAGAGTAGCGGGGGCGTGAGCACAGATACGCAGTATTTT
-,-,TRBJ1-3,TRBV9,CASSVARALSGNTIYF,TGTGCCAGCAGCGTAGCTCGGGCGCTCTCTGGAAACACCATATATTTT
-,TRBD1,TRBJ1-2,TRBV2,CASTEARDSYGYTF,TGTGCCAGCACCGAAGCTCGGGACAGCTATGGCTACACCTTC
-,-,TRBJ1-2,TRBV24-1,CATSEGEVYGYTF,TGTGCCACCAGCGAGGGAGAGGTCTATGGCTACACCTTC
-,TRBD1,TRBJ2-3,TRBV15,CATSGRDRGFTDTQYF,TGTGCCACCAGCGGTAGGGACAGGGGCTTCACAGATACGCAGTATTTT
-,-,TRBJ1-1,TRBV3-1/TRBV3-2,CASSQGTIRNTEAFF,TGTGCCAGCAGCCAAGGGACAATTCGGAACACTGAAGCTTTCTTT
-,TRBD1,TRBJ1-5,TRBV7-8,CASSLRTGGGQPQHF,TGTGCCAGCAGCTTAAGGACAGGGGGTGGCCAGCCCCAGCATTTT
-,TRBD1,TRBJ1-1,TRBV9,CASSVGTGGDTEAFF,TGTGCCAGCAGCGTCGGGACAGGGGGTGACACTGAAGCTTTCTTT